The following is a T cell receptor (beta chain) sequence with its context. This sample was included in a study of blood T cell repertoires in COVID-19. TCRdb's copy holds only in-frame clones and misses some; the assay was immunoSEQ multiplex PCR. The sample includes tens of thousands of clones, over 80% of them seen just once. The CDR3 contains 13 residues. Trimming shortened V by 3 bases and J by 0 bases, and 3 bases separated the two germline ends. Germline values: CDR1 MDHEN, CDR2 SYDVKM. The sequence came from a woman aged 60-70 years with acute or convalescent COVID-19. The chain links TRBV28 to TRBJ1-5; D gene ambiguous. The specimen was peripheral blood. Here the CDR3 reads CASSFLSNQPQHF. CDR3 DNA sequence: TGTGCCAGCAGTTTTCTTAGCAATCAGCCCCAGCATTTT.